Listed below are T cell receptor beta chains from one sample, sequenced in a study of CD8+CD57+ T cells in acquired aplastic anemia. TCRdb ran MiXCR on the reads and lists one entry per CDR3 protein. Among hundreds of thousands of distinct CDR3 sequences listed, just under 70% were seen once. The sample consisted of sorted CD4+, CD8+, or CD8+CD57+ T cells (not recorded which) from PBMCs. Receptor source: a human donor in good health, serving as a control. Both conserved end residues are part of each CDR3. The order of the fields is V gene, clone size, D gene, J gene, CDR3 DNA, CDR3 protein. The D gene is left open where the match is weak. Size is omitted from some rows. Given values are once, few, many or a class for expanded clones.

v_gene: TRBV6-5; abundance: many; d_gene: -; j_gene: TRBJ2-1; CDR3nt: TGTGCCAGTACTCTGGCGGGCTCCTACAATGAGCAGTTCTTC; CDR3aa: CASTLAGSYNEQFF
v_gene: TRBV20-1; abundance: many; d_gene: TRBD2; j_gene: TRBJ2-1; CDR3nt: TGCAGTGCGCCCAACCGGGGGGGCCTCTACAATGAGCAGTTCTTC; CDR3aa: CSAPNRGGLYNEQFF
v_gene: TRBV5-1; abundance: many; d_gene: -; j_gene: TRBJ2-1; CDR3nt: TGCGCCAGCAGCTTGGGATCCGGACAGCTACCCAATGAGCAGTTCTTC; CDR3aa: CASSLGSGQLPNEQFF
v_gene: TRBV10-3; abundance: -; d_gene: -; j_gene: TRBJ2-3; CDR3nt: TGTGCCACCGGGACCCACACAGATACGCAGTATTTT; CDR3aa: CATGTHTDTQYF
v_gene: TRBV7-2; abundance: few; d_gene: TRBD1; j_gene: TRBJ1-6; CDR3nt: TGTGCCACCATGGACGGGACAGGGCCCCCTCGTAATTCACCCCTCCACTTT; CDR3aa: CATMDGTGPPRNSPLHF
v_gene: TRBV2; abundance: once; d_gene: -; j_gene: TRBJ2-5; CDR3nt: TGTGCCAGCAGTGTGGGGGGAGCAACGGACGTTGGCCACACCTTC; CDR3aa: CASSVGGATDVGHTF
v_gene: TRBV7-2; abundance: -; d_gene: -; j_gene: TRBJ1-6; CDR3nt: TGTGCCAGCAGCTCAGGCCACAACGGTTCACCCCTCCACTTT; CDR3aa: CASSSGHNGSPLHF
v_gene: TRBV20-1; abundance: -; d_gene: TRBD2; j_gene: TRBJ2-1; CDR3nt: TGCAGTGCTAGTAGCGGGATGCAAGAGAGCAATGAGCAGTTCTTC; CDR3aa: CSASSGMQESNEQFF
v_gene: TRBV20-1; abundance: -; d_gene: -; j_gene: TRBJ2-5; CDR3nt: TGCAGTGCTAGTCTAAGGGTCCAGCCCCAGACCCAGTACTTC; CDR3aa: CSASLRVQPQTQYF
v_gene: TRBV5-4; abundance: -; d_gene: -; j_gene: TRBJ1-6; CDR3nt: TGTGCCAGCAGCCCAGGGAGACAGGCCCTATTACCCCTCCACTTT; CDR3aa: CASSPGRQALLPLHF